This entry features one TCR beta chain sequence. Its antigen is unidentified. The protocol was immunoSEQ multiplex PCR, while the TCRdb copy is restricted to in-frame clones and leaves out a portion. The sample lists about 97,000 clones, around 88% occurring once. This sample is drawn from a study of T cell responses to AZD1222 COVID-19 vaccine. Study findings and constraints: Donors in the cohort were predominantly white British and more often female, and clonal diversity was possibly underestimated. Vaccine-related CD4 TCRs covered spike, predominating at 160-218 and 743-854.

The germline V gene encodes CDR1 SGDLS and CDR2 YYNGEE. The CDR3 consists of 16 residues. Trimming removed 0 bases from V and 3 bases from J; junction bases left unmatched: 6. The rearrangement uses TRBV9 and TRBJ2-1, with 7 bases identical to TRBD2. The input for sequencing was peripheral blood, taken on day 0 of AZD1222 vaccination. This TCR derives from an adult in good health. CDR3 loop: CASSVAPRGSYNEQFF. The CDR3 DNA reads TGTGCCAGCAGCGTAGCACCCCGCGGGAGCTACAATGAGCAGTTCTTC.